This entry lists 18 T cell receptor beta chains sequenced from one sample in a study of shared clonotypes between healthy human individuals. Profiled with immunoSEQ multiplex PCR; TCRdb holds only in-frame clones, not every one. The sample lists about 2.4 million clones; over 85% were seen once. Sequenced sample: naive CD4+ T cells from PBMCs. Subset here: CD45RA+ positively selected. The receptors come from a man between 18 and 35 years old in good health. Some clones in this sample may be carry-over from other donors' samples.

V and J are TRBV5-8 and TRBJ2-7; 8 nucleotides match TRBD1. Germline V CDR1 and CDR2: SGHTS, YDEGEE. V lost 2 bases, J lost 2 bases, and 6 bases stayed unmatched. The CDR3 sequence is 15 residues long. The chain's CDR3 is CASSLGDRRTYEQYF. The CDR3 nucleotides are TGTGCCAGCAGCTTAGGGGACAGGCGAACCTACGAGCAGTACTTC.

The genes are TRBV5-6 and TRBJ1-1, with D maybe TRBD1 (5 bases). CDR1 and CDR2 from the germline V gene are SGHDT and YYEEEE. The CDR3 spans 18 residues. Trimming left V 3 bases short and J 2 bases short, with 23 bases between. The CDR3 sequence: CASSWRVRLQRDNTEAFF. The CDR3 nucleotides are TGTGCCAGCAGCTGGAGGGTTAGACTTCAGCGGGACAACACTGAAGCTTTCTTT. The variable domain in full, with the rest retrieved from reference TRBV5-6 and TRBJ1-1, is DAGVTQSPTHLIKTRGQQVTLRCSPKSGHDTVSWYQQALGQGPQFIFQYYEEEERQRGNFPDRFSGHQFPNYSSELNVNALLLGDSALYLCASSWRVRLQRDNTEAFFGQGTRLTVV.

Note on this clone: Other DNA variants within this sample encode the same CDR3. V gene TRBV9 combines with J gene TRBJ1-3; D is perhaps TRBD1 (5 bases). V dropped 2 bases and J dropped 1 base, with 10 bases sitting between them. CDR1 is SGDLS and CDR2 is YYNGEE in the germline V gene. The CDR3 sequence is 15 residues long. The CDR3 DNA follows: TGTGCCAGCAGCGTCTTGGGGGGATCTGGAAACACCATATATTTT. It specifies CASSVLGGSGNTIYF.

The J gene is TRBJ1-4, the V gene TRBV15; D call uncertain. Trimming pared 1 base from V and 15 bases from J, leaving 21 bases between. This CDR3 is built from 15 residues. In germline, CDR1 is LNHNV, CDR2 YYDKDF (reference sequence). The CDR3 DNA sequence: TGTGCCACCAGCAGAGGTGACCCAGAGCCGTTGCGGGTGTTTTTT. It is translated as CATSRGDPEPLRVFF.

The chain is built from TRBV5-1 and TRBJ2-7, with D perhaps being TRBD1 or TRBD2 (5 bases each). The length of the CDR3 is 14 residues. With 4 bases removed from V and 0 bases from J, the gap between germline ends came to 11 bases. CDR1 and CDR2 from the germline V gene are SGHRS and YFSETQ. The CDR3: CASSEGPTSYEQYF. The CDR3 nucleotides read TGCGCCAGCAGCGAGGGACCGACCTCCTACGAGCAGTACTTC.

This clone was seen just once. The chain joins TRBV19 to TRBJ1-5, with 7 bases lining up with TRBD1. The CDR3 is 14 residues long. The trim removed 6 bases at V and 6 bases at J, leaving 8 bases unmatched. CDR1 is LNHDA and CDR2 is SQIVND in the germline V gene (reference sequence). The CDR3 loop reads CASRPGQTSQPQHF. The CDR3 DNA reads TGTGCCAGTAGGCCGGGACAGACAAGTCAGCCCCAGCATTTT.

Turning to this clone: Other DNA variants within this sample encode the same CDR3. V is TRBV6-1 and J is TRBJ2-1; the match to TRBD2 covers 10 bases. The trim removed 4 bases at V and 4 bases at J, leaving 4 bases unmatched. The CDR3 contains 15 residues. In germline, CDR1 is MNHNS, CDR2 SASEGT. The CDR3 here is CASSVTSGNYNEQFF. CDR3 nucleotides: TGTGCCAGCAGTGTTACTAGCGGGAATTACAATGAGCAGTTCTTC.

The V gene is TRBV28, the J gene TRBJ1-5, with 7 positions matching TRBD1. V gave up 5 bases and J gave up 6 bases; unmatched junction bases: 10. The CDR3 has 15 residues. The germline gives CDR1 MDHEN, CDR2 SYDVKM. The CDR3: CASSQGGRGGQPQHF. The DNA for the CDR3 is TGTGCCAGCAGTCAAGGGGGCAGGGGAGGTCAGCCCCAGCATTTT.

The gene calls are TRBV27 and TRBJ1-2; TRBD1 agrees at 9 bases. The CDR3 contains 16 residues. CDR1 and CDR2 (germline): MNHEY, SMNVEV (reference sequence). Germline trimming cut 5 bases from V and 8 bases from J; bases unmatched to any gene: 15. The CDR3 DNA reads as TGTGCCAGCAGTCAAAATCCGGACAGGGGCCGGGGAGGCTACACCTTC. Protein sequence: CASSQNPDRGRGGYTF.

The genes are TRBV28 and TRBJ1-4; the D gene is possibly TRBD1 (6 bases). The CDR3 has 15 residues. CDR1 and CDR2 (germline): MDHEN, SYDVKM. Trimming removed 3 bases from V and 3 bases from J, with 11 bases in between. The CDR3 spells CASSFRGLANEKLFF. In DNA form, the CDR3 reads TGTGCCAGCAGTTTCAGGGGTTTGGCTAATGAAAAACTGTTTTTT.

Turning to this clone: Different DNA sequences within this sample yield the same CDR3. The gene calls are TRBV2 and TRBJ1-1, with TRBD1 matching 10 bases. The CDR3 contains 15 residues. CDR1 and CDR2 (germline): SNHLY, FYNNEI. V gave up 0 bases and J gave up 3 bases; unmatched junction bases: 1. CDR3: CASSEAGTGDTEAFF. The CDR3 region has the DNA TGTGCCAGCAGTGAAGCCGGGACAGGGGACACTGAAGCTTTCTTT.

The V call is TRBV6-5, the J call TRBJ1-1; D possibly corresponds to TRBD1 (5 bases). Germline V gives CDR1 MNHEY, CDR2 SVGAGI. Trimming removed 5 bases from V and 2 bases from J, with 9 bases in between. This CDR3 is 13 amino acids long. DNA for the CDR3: TGTGCCAGCAGTCCCTGGGACAACACTGAAGCTTTCTTT. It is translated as CASSPWDNTEAFF.

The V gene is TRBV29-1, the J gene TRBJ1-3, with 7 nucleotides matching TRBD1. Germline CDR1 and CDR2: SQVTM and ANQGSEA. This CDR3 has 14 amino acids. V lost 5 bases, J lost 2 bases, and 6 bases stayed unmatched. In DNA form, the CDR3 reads TGCAGCGTTACACGACAGGGACCTGGAAACACCATATATTTT. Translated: CSVTRQGPGNTIYF.

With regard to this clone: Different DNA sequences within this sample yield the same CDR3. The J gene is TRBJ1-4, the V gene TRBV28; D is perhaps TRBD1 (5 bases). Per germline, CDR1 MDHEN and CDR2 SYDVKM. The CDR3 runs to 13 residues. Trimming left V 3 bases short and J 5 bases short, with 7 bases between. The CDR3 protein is CASSLGQNEKLFF. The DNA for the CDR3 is TGTGCCAGCAGTTTGGGGCAAAATGAAAAACTGTTTTTT.

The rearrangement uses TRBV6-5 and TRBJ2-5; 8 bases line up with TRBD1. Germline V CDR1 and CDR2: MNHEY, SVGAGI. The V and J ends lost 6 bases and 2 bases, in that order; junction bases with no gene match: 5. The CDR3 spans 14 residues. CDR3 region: CASRPGQDQETQYF. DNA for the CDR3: TGTGCCAGCAGACCGGGACAGGATCAAGAGACCCAGTACTTC.

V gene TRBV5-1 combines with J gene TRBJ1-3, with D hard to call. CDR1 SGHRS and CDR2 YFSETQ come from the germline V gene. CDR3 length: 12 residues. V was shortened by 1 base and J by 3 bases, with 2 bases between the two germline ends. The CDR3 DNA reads TGCGCCAGCAGCTTGTATGGAAACACCATATATTTT. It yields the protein CASSLYGNTIYF.

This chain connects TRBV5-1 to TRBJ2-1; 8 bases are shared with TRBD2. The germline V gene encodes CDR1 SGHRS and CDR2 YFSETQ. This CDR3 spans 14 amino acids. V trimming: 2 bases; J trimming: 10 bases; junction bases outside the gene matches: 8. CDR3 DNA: TGCGCCAGCAGCTTTAGCGGGATTACTGGCGAGCAGTTCTTC. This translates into CASSFSGITGEQFF.

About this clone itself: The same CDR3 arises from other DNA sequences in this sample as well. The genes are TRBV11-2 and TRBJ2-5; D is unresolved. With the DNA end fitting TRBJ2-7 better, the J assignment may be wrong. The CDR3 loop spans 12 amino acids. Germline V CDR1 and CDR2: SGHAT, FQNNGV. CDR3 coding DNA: TGTGCCAGCAGCTTAGATGGCTACGAGCAGTACTTC. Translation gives CASSLDGYEQYF.